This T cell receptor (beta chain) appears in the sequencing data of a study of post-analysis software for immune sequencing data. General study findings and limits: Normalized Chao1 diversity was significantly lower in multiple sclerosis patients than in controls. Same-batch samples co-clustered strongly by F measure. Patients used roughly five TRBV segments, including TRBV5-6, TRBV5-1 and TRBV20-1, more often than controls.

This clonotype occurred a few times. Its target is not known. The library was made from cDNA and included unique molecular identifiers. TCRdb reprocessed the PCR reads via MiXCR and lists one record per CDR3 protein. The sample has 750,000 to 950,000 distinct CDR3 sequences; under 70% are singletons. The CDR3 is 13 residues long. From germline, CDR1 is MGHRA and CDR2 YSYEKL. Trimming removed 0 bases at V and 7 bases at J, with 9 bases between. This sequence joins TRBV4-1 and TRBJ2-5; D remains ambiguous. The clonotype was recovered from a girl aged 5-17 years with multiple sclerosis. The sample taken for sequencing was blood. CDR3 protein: CASSQEEPGTQYF. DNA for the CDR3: TGCGCCAGCAGCCAAGAAGAGCCGGGGACCCAGTACTTC.